What follows are 9 T cell receptor beta chains derived from one specimen sequenced in a study of cytomegalovirus exposure and HLA in healthy donors. Measured with immunoSEQ multiplex PCR; TCRdb has only the in-frame clones, and not every one. The data contain 110,000 to 150,000 clones, just over 90% of them singletons. The material sequenced was PBMCs. The receptor source for this set is a man between 18 and 29 years old in good health and CMV-seronegative.

V usage is TRBV7-2 and J usage is TRBJ2-3, with D possibly TRBD2 on 5 matching bases. Trimming took 5 bases from V and 4 from J, leaving 13 bases between them. The CDR3 is made up of 14 amino acids. Germline V gene data show CDR1 as SGHTA and CDR2 as FQGNSA. Here the CDR3 reads CASSASRGSDTQYF. CDR3 sequence (DNA): TGTGCCAGCAGCGCGTCTCGGGGATCAGATACGCAGTATTTT.

The chain is built from TRBV7-6 and TRBJ1-2; D is possibly TRBD1 (6 bases). Looked up from germline, CDR1 is SGHVS and CDR2 is FNYEAQ. Trimming took off 3 bases at V and 5 bases at J, with 16 bases between the two ends. The CDR3 spans 15 residues. CDR3 in DNA: TGTGCCAGCAGCTTTGCGGGGGCGCCCCAATATGGCTACACCTTC. Translating gives CASSFAGAPQYGYTF.

The chain has TRBV5-6 and TRBJ1-2; 9 nucleotides align to TRBD1. Germline values: CDR1 SGHDT, CDR2 YYEEEE. The V segment lost 2 bases and the J segment 8 bases; nucleotides outside the gene matches: 22. This CDR3 spans 19 amino acids. CDR3 protein: CASSLMIGAGQGYSKGYTF. The CDR3 DNA reads TGTGCCAGCAGCTTAATGATAGGTGCGGGACAGGGATATTCGAAAGGCTACACCTTC. The full variable domain, rest sourced from reference TRBV5-6 and TRBJ1-2, is DAGVTQSPTHLIKTRGQQVTLRCSPKSGHDTVSWYQQALGQGPQFIFQYYEEEERQRGNFPDRFSGHQFPNYSSELNVNALLLGDSALYLCASSLMIGAGQGYSKGYTFGSGTRLTVV.

The chain recombines TRBV9 with TRBJ2-2; D not certain. There are 15 residues in the CDR3. Germline loops: CDR1 SGDLS, CDR2 YYNGEE. The V and J ends lost 4 bases and 4 bases respectively, with 14 bases between them. CDR3 sequence reads: CASSPPLSLTGELFF. The CDR3 coding sequence is TGTGCCAGCAGCCCACCCCTGAGTCTCACCGGGGAGCTGTTTTTT.

This clone was found once. The V and J genes are TRBV30 and TRBJ1-4; D gene ambiguous. CDR1 is GTSNPN and CDR2 is SVGIG in the germline V gene (reference sequence). V was trimmed by 4 bases and J by 0 bases, leaving 12 bases between them. The CDR3 runs to 15 residues. CDR3 sequence: CAWKETAATNEKLFF. The CDR3 DNA is TGTGCCTGGAAGGAGACCGCCGCAACTAATGAAAAACTGTTTTTT.

The chain combines TRBV10-1 with TRBJ1-5; the D gene is possibly TRBD1 (6 bases). The germline gives CDR1 WNHNN, CDR2 SYGVQD (reference sequence). Between the trimmed V and J ends, which lost 9 bases and 1 base, there was a span of 13 bases. CDR3 length: 14 residues. In DNA, the CDR3 is TGCGCCAGTTTGAGGGGACAAAGCAATCAGCCCCAGCATTTT. Translating gives CASLRGQSNQPQHF.

Notes on this clone: Sequence at one end of the junction differs from germline and may be a read error. The genes are TRBV13 and TRBJ2-5; no clear D. The V gene's germline CDR1 is PRHDT and CDR2 FYEKMQ (reference sequence). The CDR3 spans 13 residues. The CDR3 coding sequence is TGTGCCAGCAGGTTAGGTAGTGGAGAGACCCAGTACTTC. Translated: CASRLGSGETQYF.

This clone was counted once. The chain uses TRBV2 and TRBJ1-4, with 9 bases that match TRBD1. This CDR3 has 14 amino acids. Germline values: CDR1 SNHLY, CDR2 FYNNEI. J was trimmed by 8 bases and V by 7 bases; bases with no gene match: 8. CDR3 amino acids: CASTVQGAREKLFF. The DNA for the CDR3 is TGTGCCAGCACTGTACAGGGGGCGAGAGAAAAACTGTTTTTT.

This sequence joins TRBV18 and TRBJ2-5; 7 bases align to TRBD1. The CDR3 length is 14 residues. In germline, CDR1 is KGHSH, CDR2 LQKENI. The ends lost 3 bases at V and 1 base at J; junction bases unmatched: 2. The chain's CDR3 is CASSPGTAQETQYF. As DNA, the CDR3 is TGTGCCAGCTCACCCGGGACAGCCCAAGAGACCCAGTACTTC.